This TCR beta chain was retrieved from a study of beta chain features in type 1 diabetes. Study results and limitations: The study found fewer insertions and more deletions at VDJ junctions in type 1 diabetes patients. The naive, central memory and Treg TCRB repertoires looked more alike in patients than they did in healthy donors. The study found moderately but significantly shorter TCRB CDR3s in all four CD4+ subsets of Type 1 diabetes patients.

The CDR3 length is 12 residues. The germline gives CDR1 MNHNS, CDR2 SASEGT. V gave up 4 bases and J gave up 6 bases, with 10 bases separating them. Every bit of the isolated RNA underwent reverse transcription, so sequencing read expressed TCRB transcripts. Some clones are missing from TCRdb's copy, which holds only in-frame ones; the method was immunoSEQ multiplex PCR. The data hold under 250,000 clones, with about 30% observed a single time. As regards this clone: What it binds is not known.

Sequenced: central memory CD4+ T cells from blood. The sequence was obtained from a man under 40 in good health. The chain couples TRBV6-1 to TRBJ2-7; the D is unclear. CDR3 in amino acids: CASSANRAEQYF. The CDR3 DNA sequence: TGTGCCAGCAGTGCTAACCGGGCCGAGCAGTACTTC.